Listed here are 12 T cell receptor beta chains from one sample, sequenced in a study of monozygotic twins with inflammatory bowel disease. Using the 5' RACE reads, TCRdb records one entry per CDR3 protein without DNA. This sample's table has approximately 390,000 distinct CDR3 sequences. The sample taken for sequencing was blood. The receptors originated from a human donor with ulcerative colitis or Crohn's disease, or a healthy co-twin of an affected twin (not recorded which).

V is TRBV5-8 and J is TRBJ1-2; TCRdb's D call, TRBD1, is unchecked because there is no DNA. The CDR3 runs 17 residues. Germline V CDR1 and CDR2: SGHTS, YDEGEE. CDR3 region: CASSFSFGGLPAYGYTF. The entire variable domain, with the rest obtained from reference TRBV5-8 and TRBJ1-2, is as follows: EAGVTQSPTHLIKTRGQQATLRCSPISGHTSVYWYQQALGLGLQFLLWYDEGEERNRGNFPPRFSGRQFPNYSSELNVNALELEDSALYLCASSFSFGGLPAYGYTFGSGTRLTVV.

CDR3: CASSLRPQRSTDTQYF. The gene calls are TRBV5-1 and TRBJ2-3. CDR1 and CDR2 from the germline V gene are SGHRS and YFSETQ. CDR3 length: 16 amino acids.

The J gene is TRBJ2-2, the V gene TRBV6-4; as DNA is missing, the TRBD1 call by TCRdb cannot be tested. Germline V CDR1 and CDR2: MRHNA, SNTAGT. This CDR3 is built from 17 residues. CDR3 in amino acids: CASSELSTGPNTGELFF.

The CDR3 loop is CASSYSGGSSYEQYF. This chain joins TRBV6-5 and TRBJ2-7. The germline V gene encodes CDR1 MNHEY and CDR2 SVGAGI. CDR3 length: 15 amino acids.

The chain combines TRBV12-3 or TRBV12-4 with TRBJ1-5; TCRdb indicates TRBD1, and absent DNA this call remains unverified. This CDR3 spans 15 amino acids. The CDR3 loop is CASSLTGTLNQPQHF.

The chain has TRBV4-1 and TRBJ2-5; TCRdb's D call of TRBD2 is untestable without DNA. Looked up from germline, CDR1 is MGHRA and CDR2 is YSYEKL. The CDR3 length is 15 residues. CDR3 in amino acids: CASSQAGTSKETQYF.

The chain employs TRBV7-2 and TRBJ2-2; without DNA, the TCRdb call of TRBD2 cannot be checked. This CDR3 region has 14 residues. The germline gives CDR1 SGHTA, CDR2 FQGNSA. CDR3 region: CAGTVGRVTGELFF.

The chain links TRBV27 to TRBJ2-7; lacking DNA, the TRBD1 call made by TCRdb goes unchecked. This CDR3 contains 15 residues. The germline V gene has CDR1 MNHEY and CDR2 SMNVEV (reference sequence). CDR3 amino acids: CASSIGTGVSYEQYF.

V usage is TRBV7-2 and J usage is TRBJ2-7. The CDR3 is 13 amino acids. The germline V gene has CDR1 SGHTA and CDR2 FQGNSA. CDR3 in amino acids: CASSLGGPHEQYF.

CDR3 in amino acids: CASSTAGTQEGYGYTF. The chain recombines TRBV5-1 with TRBJ1-2; TCRdb gives TRBD1 as the D gene, but with no DNA this cannot be confirmed. Germline assignment: CDR1 SGHRS and CDR2 YFSETQ. There are 16 residues in the CDR3.

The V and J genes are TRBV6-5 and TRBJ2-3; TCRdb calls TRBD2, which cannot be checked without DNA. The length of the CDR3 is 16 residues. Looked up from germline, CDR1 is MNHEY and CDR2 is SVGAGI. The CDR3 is CASSHLAGGTKDTQYF.

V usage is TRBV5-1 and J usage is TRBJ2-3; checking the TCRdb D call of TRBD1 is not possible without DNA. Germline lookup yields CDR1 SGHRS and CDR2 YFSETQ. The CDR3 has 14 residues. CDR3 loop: CASSVGQGADTQYF.